A single sample gave rise to the 18 T cell receptor beta chains below, sequenced in a study of monozygotic twins with inflammatory bowel disease. TCRdb re-called the 5' RACE reads and catalogs CDR3 proteins one per entry, DNA excluded. This repertoire comprises some 160,000 distinct CDR3 sequences; its ten largest clones make up about 7.4%. The sample comprised blood. All receptors come from a human donor with ulcerative colitis or Crohn's disease, or a healthy co-twin of an affected twin (not recorded which).

The rearrangement joins TRBV10-3 to TRBJ1-2; TCRdb's assignment of TRBD1 cannot be checked, as there is no DNA. Germline V gene sequence: CDR1 ENHRY, CDR2 SYGVKD. The length of the CDR3 is 14 residues. This CDR3 reads CAINPGPPSDGYTF.

This chain's CDR3 is CASSKRARGSNEKLFF. This chain links TRBV5-1 with TRBJ1-4. Germline CDR1 is SGHRS and CDR2 is YFSETQ. This CDR3 has 16 residues. Variable domain in full (rest from reference TRBV5-1 and TRBJ1-4): KAGVTQTPRYLIKTRGQQVTLSCSPISGHRSVSWYQQTPGQGLQFLFEYFSETQRNKGNFPGRFSGRQFSNSRSEMNVSTLELGDSALYLCASSKRARGSNEKLFFGSGTQLSVL.

The rearrangement links TRBV5-4 to TRBJ2-1; TCRdb designates TRBD1, a call that cannot be tested without DNA. Germline loops: CDR1 SGHNT, CDR2 YYREEE (reference sequence). The CDR3 spans 16 residues. CDR3 region: CASSSGGTGGYNEQFF.

This chain links TRBV20-1 with TRBJ2-1; TCRdb's D call, TRBD2, is unchecked because there is no DNA. The CDR3 extends over 13 amino acids. Germline CDR1 is DFQATT and CDR2 is SNEGSKA (reference sequence). Here the CDR3 reads CSARAGTYNEQFF.

The chain is built from TRBV7-9 and TRBJ1-1; TCRdb names TRBD1, which stays unverified in the absence of DNA. Germline-derived CDR1 and CDR2 are SEHNR and FQNEAQ (reference sequence). This CDR3 is 13 amino acids long. CDR3 amino acids: CASSRRGRTEAFF.

The CDR3 here is CASSPTGGNQPQHF. The chain joins TRBV5-1 to TRBJ1-5; TCRdb designates TRBD1, a call that cannot be tested without DNA. This CDR3 is 14 amino acids long. Germline V gives CDR1 SGHRS, CDR2 YFSETQ.

The chain has TRBV25-1 and TRBJ2-7; TCRdb designates TRBD1, a call that cannot be tested without DNA. Germline V gene sequence: CDR1 MGHDK, CDR2 SYGVNS. The CDR3 is 18 amino acids. The CDR3 region is CASSDAGYDRASYGEQYF.

The chain is built from TRBV30 and TRBJ1-2. The CDR3 is 15 residues long. CDR1 is GTSNPN and CDR2 is SVGIG in the germline V gene (reference sequence). CDR3 sequence reads: CAWTESVSTAYGYTF. The full variable domain, its missing parts supplied by reference TRBV30 and TRBJ1-2, is SQTIHQWPATLVQPVGSPLSLECTVEGTSNPNLYWYRQAAGRGLQLLFYSVGIGQISSEVPQNLSASRPQDRQFILSSKKLLLSDSGFYLCAWTESVSTAYGYTFGSGTRLTVV.

The V gene is TRBV27, the J gene TRBJ2-7. The CDR3 has 14 amino acids. CDR1 MNHEY and CDR2 SMNVEV come from the germline V gene (reference sequence). The CDR3 loop reads CASSLNRGPYEQYF.

The chain is built from TRBV20-1 and TRBJ2-7; TCRdb designates TRBD2, a call that cannot be tested without DNA. Germline V gene lookup returns CDR1 DFQATT and CDR2 SNEGSKA (reference sequence). This CDR3 has 15 residues. This CDR3 reads CSAGPSGLSSYEQYF.

The genes are TRBV5-5 and TRBJ2-7. From germline, CDR1 is SGHKS and CDR2 YYEKEE (reference sequence). CDR3 size: 14 residues. The CDR3 loop reads CASSSHSRSYEQYF.

This sequence joins TRBV20-1 and TRBJ1-4; the D call from TCRdb, TRBD1, cannot be confirmed without DNA. CDR1 is DFQATT, CDR2 SNEGSKA, per germline (reference sequence). CDR3 length: 13 residues. The CDR3 sequence is CSASNRFNEKLFF.

The chain links TRBV7-2 to TRBJ2-3; TCRdb selects TRBD2, and the lack of DNA leaves this call unchecked. Germline CDR1 reads SGHTA; CDR2 reads FQGNSA. This CDR3 is 16 amino acids long. The CDR3 loop reads CASSSGLAGSTDTQYF.

The V and J genes are TRBV20-1 and TRBJ1-1. The CDR3 is made up of 12 amino acids. Germline V gives CDR1 DFQATT, CDR2 SNEGSKA (reference sequence). CDR3 protein: CSAREIGEEAFF.

The CDR3 sequence: CASRGPGTAKREQYF. This chain links TRBV6-1 with TRBJ2-7; TCRdb's assignment of TRBD1 cannot be checked, as there is no DNA. This CDR3 is built from 15 residues. The germline V gene has CDR1 MNHNS and CDR2 SASEGT.

The chain uses TRBV7-2 and TRBJ2-3; with no DNA, the TCRdb D assignment of TRBD2 cannot be verified. The CDR3 totals 16 residues. Germline V gene data show CDR1 as SGHTA and CDR2 as FQGNSA. The CDR3 loop reads CASRSREGGVTDTQYF.

The rearrangement joins TRBV4-3 to TRBJ1-1. Germline CDR1 LGHNA, CDR2 YSLEER. The CDR3 is made up of 15 amino acids. CDR3 sequence reads: CASSQDPAGNTEAFF.

The V and J genes are TRBV6-2 or TRBV6-3 and TRBJ1-1. This CDR3 spans 12 amino acids. The germline V gene encodes CDR1 MNHEY and CDR2 SVGEGT. This CDR3 reads CASRSLDTEAFF.